The 13 T cell receptor beta chains below were found in one sample sequenced in a study of glioma-infiltrating T cells. The iRepertoire nested amplicon-rescue multiplex PCR amplified TCR alpha and beta CDR3s from RNA. TCRdb ran MiXCR on the multiplex PCR reads and lists one entry per CDR3 protein. The sample carries 2,500 or so distinct CDR3 sequences, 60% to 80% recorded once. Sequencing was carried out using glioma tissue, nonneoplastic brain tissue, or PBMCs (not recorded which). These receptors were collected from a human donor with low-grade glioma or glioblastoma, undergoing nonglioma brain surgery, or in good health (not recorded which).

The chain joins TRBV27 to TRBJ1-2; D may be TRBD1 (5 bases). V was clipped by 9 bases and J by 8 bases, with 19 bases between them. The CDR3 has 13 amino acids. CDR1 and CDR2 (germline): MNHEY, SMNVEV (reference sequence). CDR3 amino acids: CARSRKGERGYTF. The CDR3 DNA sequence: TGTGCCAGAAGTAGAAAAGGGGAGAGAGGCTACACCTTC.

A remark on this clonotype: The junction departs from germline at one end; a sequencing error may be responsible. The rearrangement links TRBV15 to TRBJ2-5, with D maybe TRBD1 (6 bases). This CDR3 comprises 15 residues. Germline V gene lookup returns CDR1 LNHNV and CDR2 YYDKDF (reference sequence). The CDR3 coding sequence is TGTGCCACCGGCAGGGGCAGGAAAAGCACAGAGACCCAGTACTTC. This gives the protein CATGRGRKSTETQYF.

Notes on this clonotype: At one end the junction does not follow the germline gene, possibly because of a read error. The chain links TRBV3-1 to TRBJ2-1; TRBD2 aligns across 12 bases. Germline values: CDR1 LGHDT, CDR2 YNNKEL (reference sequence). This CDR3 has 15 residues. The chain's CDR3 is CAISQEVGLAGQQFF. The CDR3 region has the DNA TGTGCCATCAGCCAAGAGGTGGGACTAGCGGGTCAGCAGTTCTTC.

The chain combines TRBV5-1 with TRBJ2-7, with 7 bases matching TRBD2. The length of the CDR3 is 14 residues. Germline-derived CDR1 and CDR2 are SGHRS and YFSETQ. V was pared by 4 bases and J by 3 bases, with 7 bases of the junction left unmatched. The chain's CDR3 is CASSPEPGGYEQYV. CDR3 nucleotide sequence: TGCGCCAGCAGCCCCGAACCGGGAGGCTACGAGCAGTACGTC.

By its share, this clonotype is large (0.1 to 1%). The rearrangement joins TRBV12-3 or TRBV12-4 to TRBJ1-1; TRBD1 matches at 11 bases. There are 15 residues in the CDR3. Trimming at V came to 5 bases and at J to 4 bases, leaving 6 bases not matched to a gene. The CDR3 DNA reads TGTGCCAGCAGTACGACCGGGACAGGGGGCACTGAAGCTTTCTTT. It specifies CASSTTGTGGTEAFF.

This clonotype is deemed large. The chain links TRBV24-1 to TRBJ1-2, with no clear D. V was cut by 5 bases and J by 8 bases, with 14 bases left in between. CDR1 KGHDR and CDR2 SFDVKD come from the germline V gene. This CDR3 comprises 13 residues. CDR3 loop: CATSVNMKGGYTF. CDR3 nucleotides: TGTGCCACCAGTGTAAATATGAAGGGAGGCTACACCTTC.

Concerning this clonotype itself: The missing conserved phenylalanine or tryptophan at the end of this CDR3 makes a read error likely. This chain uses TRBV6-1 with TRBJ2-7; D unclear. CDR1 MNHNS and CDR2 SASEGT come from the germline V gene. There are 14 residues in the CDR3. The V end lost 5 bases, the J end lost 0 bases, and 11 bases lay between the germline ends. The CDR3 sequence: CASSPAVPSYEQYL. The DNA of the CDR3 is TGTGCCAGCAGTCCGGCTGTACCCTCCTACGAGCAGTACCTC.

In its sample, this clonotype was seen many times. V is TRBV19 and J is TRBJ2-6, with D possibly being TRBD1 (6 bases). The germline V gene encodes CDR1 LNHDA and CDR2 SQIVND (reference sequence). The CDR3 extends over 16 amino acids. The V end was cut by 4 bases, the J end by 4 bases, with 14 bases between. CDR3 amino acids: CASSTGQHQGANVLTF. The CDR3, as DNA: TGTGCCAGTAGTACCGGACAGCACCAAGGGGCCAACGTCCTGACTTTC.

The V call is TRBV27, the J call TRBJ2-3; D gene unclear. The V and J ends lost 2 bases and 10 bases respectively, with 16 bases between them. Germline V CDR1 and CDR2: MNHEY, SMNVEV (reference sequence). CDR3 length: 14 amino acids. CDR3 nucleotide sequence: TGTGCCAGCAGTTTAACAGTTACCACCGATCCGCAGTATTTT. It translates to CASSLTVTTDPQYF.

This clonotype was counted between two and nine times. The chain carries TRBV4-2 and TRBJ2-5, with D hard to call. The CDR3 runs 13 residues. The germline CDR1 and CDR2 sequences are LGHNA and YNFKEQ. The V gene lost 0 bases and the J gene lost 3 bases, with 5 bases spanning the gap. Here the CDR3 reads CASSQDWEETQYF. The DNA for the CDR3 is TGTGCCAGCAGCCAAGATTGGGAAGAGACCCAGTACTTC.

This chain links TRBV4-2 with TRBJ2-7; D not resolved. The length of the CDR3 is 14 residues. Per germline, CDR1 LGHNA and CDR2 YNFKEQ. The ends were cut back, 0 bases at V and 7 bases at J, with 13 bases in the middle. CDR3 residues: CASSQEGFLGEQYF. For the CDR3, the DNA is TGTGCCAGCAGCCAAGAGGGCTTCCTCGGGGAGCAGTACTTC.

By sample share, this clonotype is medium-sized. V gene TRBV29-1 combines with J gene TRBJ2-5; no firm D call. V lost 7 bases and J 4 bases, leaving 16 bases between the germline ends. The CDR3 is made up of 13 amino acids. Per the germline V gene, CDR1 is SQVTM and CDR2 is ANQGSEA. The CDR3 loop reads CSARVRSGETQYF. The CDR3 DNA sequence: TGCAGCGCTAGGGTCCGGTCTGGAGAGACCCAGTACTTC.

The chain is built from TRBV20-1 and TRBJ1-3; D is unresolved. V shed 0 bases and J shed 9 bases, with 18 bases lying between them. Germline CDR1 is DFQATT and CDR2 is SNEGSKA (reference sequence). CDR3 size: 15 residues. CDR3 sequence (DNA): TGCAGTGCTAGAGATAACGCTATCCCACTTGGCACCATATATTTT. Translating gives CSARDNAIPLGTIYF.